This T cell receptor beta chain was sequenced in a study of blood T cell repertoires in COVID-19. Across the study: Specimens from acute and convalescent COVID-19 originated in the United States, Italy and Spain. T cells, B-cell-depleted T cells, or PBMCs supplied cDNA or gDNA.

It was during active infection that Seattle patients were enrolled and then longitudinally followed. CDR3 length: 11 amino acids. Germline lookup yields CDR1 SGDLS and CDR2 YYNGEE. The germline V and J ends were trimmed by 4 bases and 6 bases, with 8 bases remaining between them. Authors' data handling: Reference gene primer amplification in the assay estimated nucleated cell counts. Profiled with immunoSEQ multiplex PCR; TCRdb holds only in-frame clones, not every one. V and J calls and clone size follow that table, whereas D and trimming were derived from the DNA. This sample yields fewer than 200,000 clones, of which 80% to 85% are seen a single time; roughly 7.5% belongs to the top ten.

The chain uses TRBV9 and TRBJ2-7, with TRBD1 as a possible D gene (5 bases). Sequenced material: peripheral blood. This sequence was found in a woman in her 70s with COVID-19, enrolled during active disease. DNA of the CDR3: TGTGCCAGCAGCACAGGCCCCGAGCAGTACTTC. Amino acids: CASSTGPEQYF.